The sequence of this TCR beta chain was determined in a study of T-cell memory formation after mild COVID-19. Study information: Across donors, TCR clusters were largely donor specific.

Using its own MiXCR run on the 5' RACE reads, TCRdb lists one record per CDR3 protein. Here the sample spans roughly 190,000 distinct CDR3 sequences, roughly a tenth being singletons. The clonotype comes from a man between 18 and 29 years old who had mild COVID-19 (a few samples of this study predate the infection). Cell type and time point are not known. The material sequenced was PBMCs or a T cell subset sorted from them (not recorded which).

The CDR3 reads CASSPVVTHYEQYF. Written as DNA, the CDR3 is TGTGCCAGCTCACCAGTCGTGACACATTACGAGCAGTACTTC. V gene TRBV18 combines with J gene TRBJ2-7, with D hard to call. Germline V gene lookup returns CDR1 KGHSH and CDR2 LQKENI. CDR3 length: 14 residues. V was shortened by 2 bases and J by 4 bases, with 12 bases between the two germline ends.